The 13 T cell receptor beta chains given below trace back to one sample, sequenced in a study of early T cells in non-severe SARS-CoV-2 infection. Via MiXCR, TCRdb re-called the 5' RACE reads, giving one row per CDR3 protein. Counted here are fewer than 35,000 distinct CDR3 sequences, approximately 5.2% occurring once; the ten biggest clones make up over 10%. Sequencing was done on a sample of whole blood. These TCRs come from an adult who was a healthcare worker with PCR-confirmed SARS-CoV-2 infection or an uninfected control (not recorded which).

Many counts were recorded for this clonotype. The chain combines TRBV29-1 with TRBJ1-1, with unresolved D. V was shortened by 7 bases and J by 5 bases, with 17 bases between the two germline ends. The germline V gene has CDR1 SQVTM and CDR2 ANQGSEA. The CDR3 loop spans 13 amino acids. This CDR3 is CSAPMTRGTEAFF. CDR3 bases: TGCAGCGCTCCCATGACCCGCGGGACTGAAGCTTTCTTT.

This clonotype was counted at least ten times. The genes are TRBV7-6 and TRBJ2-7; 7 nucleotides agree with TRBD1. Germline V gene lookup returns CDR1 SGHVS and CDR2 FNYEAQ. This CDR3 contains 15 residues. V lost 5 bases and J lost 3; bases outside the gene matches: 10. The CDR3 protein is CASSHRQGRSYEQYF. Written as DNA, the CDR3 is TGTGCCAGCAGCCACCGACAGGGTAGAAGCTACGAGCAGTACTTC.

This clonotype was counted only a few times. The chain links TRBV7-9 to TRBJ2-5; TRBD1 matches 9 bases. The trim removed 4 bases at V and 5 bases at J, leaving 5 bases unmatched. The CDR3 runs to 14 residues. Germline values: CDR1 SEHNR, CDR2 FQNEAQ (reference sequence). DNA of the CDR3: TGTGCCAGCAGCTATACCGGGACAGGGGAGACCCAGTACTTC. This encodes CASSYTGTGETQYF.

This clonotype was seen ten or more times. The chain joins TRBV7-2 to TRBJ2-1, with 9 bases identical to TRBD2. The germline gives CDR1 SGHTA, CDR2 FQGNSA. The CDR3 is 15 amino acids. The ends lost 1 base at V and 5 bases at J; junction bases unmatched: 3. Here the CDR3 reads CASSLVAGGNNEQFF. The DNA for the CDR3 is TGTGCCAGCAGCTTAGTGGCGGGGGGGAACAATGAGCAGTTCTTC.

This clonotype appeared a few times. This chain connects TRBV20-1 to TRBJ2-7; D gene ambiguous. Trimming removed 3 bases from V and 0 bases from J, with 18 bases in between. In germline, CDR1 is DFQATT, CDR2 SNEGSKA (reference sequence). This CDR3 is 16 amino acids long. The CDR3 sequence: CSASSPGGRSSYEQYF. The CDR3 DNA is TGCAGTGCTAGTAGTCCGGGCGGCAGGAGCTCCTACGAGCAGTACTTC.

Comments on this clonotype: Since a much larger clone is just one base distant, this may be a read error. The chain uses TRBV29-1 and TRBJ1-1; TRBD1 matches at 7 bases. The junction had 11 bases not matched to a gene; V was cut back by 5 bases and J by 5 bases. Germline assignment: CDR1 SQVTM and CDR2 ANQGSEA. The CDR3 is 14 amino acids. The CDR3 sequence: CSVSPGGIWTEAFF. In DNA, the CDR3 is TGCAGCGTTAGCCCAGGGGGTATATGGACTGAAGCTTTCTTT.

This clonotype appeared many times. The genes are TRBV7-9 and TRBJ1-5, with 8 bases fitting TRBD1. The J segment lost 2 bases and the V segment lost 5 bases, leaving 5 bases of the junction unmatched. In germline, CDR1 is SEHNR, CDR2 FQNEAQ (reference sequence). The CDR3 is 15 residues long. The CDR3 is CASSHGQGGNQPQHF. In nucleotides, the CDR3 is TGTGCCAGCAGCCACGGACAGGGCGGCAATCAGCCCCAGCATTTT.

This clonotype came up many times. CDR3 sequence reads: CASSRDRVGQETQYF. CDR3 coding DNA: TGCGCCAGCAGCAGAGACAGGGTTGGCCAAGAGACCCAGTACTTC. This chain joins TRBV5-1 and TRBJ2-5, with 7 positions matching TRBD1. The CDR3 consists of 15 residues. Germline CDR1 reads SGHRS; CDR2 reads YFSETQ. V lost 4 bases and J lost 1; bases outside the gene matches: 7.

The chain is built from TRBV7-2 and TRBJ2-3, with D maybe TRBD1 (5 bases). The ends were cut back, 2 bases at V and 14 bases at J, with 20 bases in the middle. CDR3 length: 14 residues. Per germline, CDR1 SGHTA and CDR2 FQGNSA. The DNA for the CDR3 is TGTGCCAGCAGCTTAAGGCAGGGCCCAGCCTTTACGTATTTT. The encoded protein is CASSLRQGPAFTYF.

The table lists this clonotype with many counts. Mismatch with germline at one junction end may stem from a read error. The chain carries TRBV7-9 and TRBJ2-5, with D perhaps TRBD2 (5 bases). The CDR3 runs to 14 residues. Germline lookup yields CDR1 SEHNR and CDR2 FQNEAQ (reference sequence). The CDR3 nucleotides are TGTGCCAGCAGTTTAGGACGGGGACAAGAGACCCAGTACTTC. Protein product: CASSLGRGQETQYF. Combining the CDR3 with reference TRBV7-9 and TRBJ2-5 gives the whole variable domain DTGVSQNPRHKITKRGQNVTFRCDPISEHNRLYWYRQTLGQGPEFLTYFQNEAQLEKSRLLSDRFSAERPKGSFSTLEIQRTEQGDSAMYLCASSLGRGQETQYFGPGTRLLVL.

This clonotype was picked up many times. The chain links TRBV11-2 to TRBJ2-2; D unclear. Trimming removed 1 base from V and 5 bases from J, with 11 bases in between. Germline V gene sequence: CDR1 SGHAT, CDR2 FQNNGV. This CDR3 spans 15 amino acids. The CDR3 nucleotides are TGTGCCAGCAGCTTAGGGCAGGTGCGAACCGGGGAGCTGTTTTTT. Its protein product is CASSLGQVRTGELFF.

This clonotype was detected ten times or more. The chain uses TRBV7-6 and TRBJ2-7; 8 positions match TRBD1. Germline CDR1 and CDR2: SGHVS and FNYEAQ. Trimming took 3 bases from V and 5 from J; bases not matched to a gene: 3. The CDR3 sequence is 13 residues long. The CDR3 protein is CASSLTGVDEQYF. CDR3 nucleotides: TGTGCCAGCAGCTTGACAGGGGTGGACGAGCAGTACTTC.

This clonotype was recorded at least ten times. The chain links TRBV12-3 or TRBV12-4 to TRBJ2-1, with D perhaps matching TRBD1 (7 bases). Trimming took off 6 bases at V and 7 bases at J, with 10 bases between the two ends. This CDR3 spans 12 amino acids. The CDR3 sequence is CASRSGGNEQFF. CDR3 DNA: TGTGCCAGCAGGTCAGGGGGGAATGAGCAGTTCTTC.